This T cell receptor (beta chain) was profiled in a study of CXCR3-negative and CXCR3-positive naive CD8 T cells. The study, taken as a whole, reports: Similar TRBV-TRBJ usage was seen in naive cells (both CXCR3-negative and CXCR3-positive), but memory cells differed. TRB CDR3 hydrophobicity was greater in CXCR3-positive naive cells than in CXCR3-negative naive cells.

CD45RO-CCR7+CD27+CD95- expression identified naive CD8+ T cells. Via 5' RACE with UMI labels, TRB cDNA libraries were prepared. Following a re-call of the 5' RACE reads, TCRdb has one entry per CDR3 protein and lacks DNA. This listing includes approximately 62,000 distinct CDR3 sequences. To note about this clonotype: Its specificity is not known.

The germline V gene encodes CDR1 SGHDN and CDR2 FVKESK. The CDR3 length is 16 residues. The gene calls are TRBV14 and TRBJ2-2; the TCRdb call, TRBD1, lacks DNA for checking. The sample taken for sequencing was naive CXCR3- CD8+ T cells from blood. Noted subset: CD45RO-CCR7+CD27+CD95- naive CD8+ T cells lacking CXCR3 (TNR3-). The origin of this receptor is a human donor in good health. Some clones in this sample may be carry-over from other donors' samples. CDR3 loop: CASSQRDRISTGELFF.